Described below is a single T cell receptor (beta chain) sequence and its context. These data originate in a study of blood T cells in healthy people across ages. Through a sample-barcoded 5' primer and a J-beta primer mix, a second PCR was run for roughly 7 to 12 cycles. TCRdb processed the 5' RACE reads anew with MiXCR; each CDR3 protein has one entry. The profile shows 1.4 million to 1.5 million distinct CDR3 sequences, approximately 40% of them singletons. The clonotype comes from a woman between 18 and 29 years old in good health. The sample consisted of blood.

CDR3 DNA sequence: TGCAGTGCTAGAGGACTAGCGGCTGTCACAGATACGCAGTTCTTC. It is translated as CSARGLAAVTDTQFF. The V call is TRBV20-1, the J call TRBJ2-1; 9 bases map to TRBD2. CDR1 is DFQATT and CDR2 is SNEGSKA in the germline V gene (reference sequence). This CDR3 contains 15 residues. V was clipped by 1 base and J by 12 bases; unmatched bases: 13.